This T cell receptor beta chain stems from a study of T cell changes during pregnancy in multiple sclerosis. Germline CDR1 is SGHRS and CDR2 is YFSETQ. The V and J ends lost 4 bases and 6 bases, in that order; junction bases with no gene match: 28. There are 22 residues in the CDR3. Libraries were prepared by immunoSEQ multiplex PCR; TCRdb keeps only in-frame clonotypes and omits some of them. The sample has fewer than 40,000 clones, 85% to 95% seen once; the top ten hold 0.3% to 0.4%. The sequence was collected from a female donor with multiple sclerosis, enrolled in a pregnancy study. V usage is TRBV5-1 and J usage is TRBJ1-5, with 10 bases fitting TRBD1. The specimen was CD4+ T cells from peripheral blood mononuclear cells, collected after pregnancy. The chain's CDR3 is CASSPRDRGRGPPSGLSQPQHF. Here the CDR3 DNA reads TGCGCCAGCAGCCCACGGGACAGGGGCCGCGGCCCGCCTTCGGGTTTGAGTCAGCCCCAGCATTTT.